Shown below are 20 T cell receptor beta chains from a single sample sequenced in a study of T cell repertoires in cytomegalovirus infection. Their antigens remain unidentified. TCRdb redid the calling of the reads with MiXCR, one entry per CDR3 protein. The sample has about 130,000 distinct CDR3 sequences; about 24% are singletons. Sequencing input: PBMCs, sequenced either directly or after in vitro stimulation (not recorded which). These TCRs come from a human donor in good health (CMV status not recorded). Some clones in this sample may be carry-over from other donors' samples.

The rearrangement uses TRBV9 and TRBJ2-3; D possibly corresponds to TRBD1 (5 bases). V was clipped by 0 bases and J by 2 bases, with 10 bases between them. Germline CDR1 SGDLS, CDR2 YYNGEE. The CDR3 spans 15 residues. CDR3 sequence reads: CASSVAAGPTDTQYF. CDR3 coding DNA: TGTGCCAGCAGCGTAGCAGCAGGGCCCACAGATACGCAGTATTTT.

This clonotype showed up many times. This chain uses TRBV10-3 with TRBJ1-6; 8 nucleotides agree with TRBD1. V was pared by 6 bases and J by 5 bases, with 3 bases of the junction left unmatched. CDR3 size: 14 residues. Germline CDR1 and CDR2: ENHRY and SYGVKD. The CDR3 loop is CAIRGQVNNSPLHF. In DNA, the CDR3 is TGTGCCATCAGGGGACAGGTCAATAATTCACCCCTCCACTTT.

This clonotype was picked up many times. The chain employs TRBV7-3 and TRBJ2-7, with a tentative D call TRBD1 (5 bases). The germline V and J ends were trimmed by 5 bases and 0 bases, with 14 bases remaining between them. CDR1 and CDR2 (germline): SGHTA, FQGTGA. The CDR3 is 15 residues long. This chain's CDR3 is CASSLDPGNSYEQYF. For the CDR3, the DNA is TGTGCCAGCAGCCTAGATCCAGGGAACTCCTACGAGCAGTACTTC.

The V and J genes are TRBV6-1 and TRBJ2-1; a weak D match, TRBD2 (5 bases). V shed 1 base and J shed 4 bases, with 11 bases lying between them. Germline V CDR1 and CDR2: MNHNS, SASEGT. This CDR3 has 15 amino acids. The CDR3 sequence: CASSEEESGYNEQFF. CDR3 bases: TGTGCCAGCAGTGAAGAGGAGTCGGGGTACAATGAGCAGTTCTTC.

This clonotype was found a few times. This chain links TRBV27 with TRBJ1-5, with D possibly being TRBD1 (5 bases). Trimming shortened V by 1 base and J by 0 bases, and 16 bases separated the two germline ends. The CDR3 consists of 18 residues. Germline loops: CDR1 MNHEY, CDR2 SMNVEV (reference sequence). CDR3 in amino acids: CASSLLGPGGNSNQPQHF. The CDR3 DNA is TGTGCCAGCAGTTTATTGGGCCCCGGGGGAAATAGCAATCAGCCCCAGCATTTT.

This clonotype was recorded many times. The V gene is TRBV12-3 or TRBV12-4, the J gene TRBJ2-3, with D uncertain. The V end was cut by 7 bases, the J end by 4 bases, with 6 bases between. The CDR3 is made up of 11 amino acids. The DNA of the CDR3 is TGTGCCAGCAACAGAGCAGATACGCAGTATTTT. This encodes CASNRADTQYF.

Concerning this clonotype: Germline is not matched at one junction end, which may reflect a read error. The V call is TRBV5-3, the J call TRBJ1-5; 8 bases agree with TRBD1. TRBV5-3 is designated an ORF whose function remains uncertain. The CDR3 sequence is 21 residues long. CDR3 DNA sequence: TGTGCCAGCAGCTTGGATCTTATGGACAGGGTGATAATATTTGGCAATCAGCCCCAGCATTTT. This translates into CASSLDLMDRVIIFGNQPQHF.

In DNA form, the CDR3 reads TGCAGTGCTAGCGGGCTGCAGGGGAACACTGAAGCTTTCTTT. Translated, it gives CSASGLQGNTEAFF. The gene calls are TRBV20-1 and TRBJ1-1, with D maybe TRBD1 (5 bases). CDR1 is DFQATT and CDR2 is SNEGSKA in the germline V gene (reference sequence). This CDR3 comprises 14 residues. Trimming took off 3 bases at V and 1 base at J, with 12 bases between the two ends.

The gene calls are TRBV12-3 or TRBV12-4 and TRBJ1-4; D gene uncertain. The CDR3 extends over 11 amino acids. V was pared by 3 bases and J by 4 bases, with 0 bases between. The CDR3, as DNA: TGTGCCAGCAGTTTTAATGAAAAACTGTTTTTT. This gives the protein CASSFNEKLFF.

This clonotype was observed a few times. The J gene is TRBJ2-1, the V gene TRBV10-3; a weak D match, TRBD2 (6 bases). CDR1 and CDR2 (germline): ENHRY, SYGVKD. Trimming stripped 8 bases from V and 8 bases from J, with 25 bases between. The length of the CDR3 is 16 residues. This CDR3 reads CAIAGLEGRPSYEQFF. CDR3 DNA sequence: TGTGCCATCGCGGGGCTCGAGGGGAGGCCCTCGTATGAGCAGTTCTTC.

The chain recombines TRBV15 with TRBJ1-5; the D is unclear. V lost 0 bases, J lost 0 bases, and 6 bases lay in between. Germline assignment: CDR1 LNHNV and CDR2 YYDKDF (reference sequence). The CDR3 loop spans 15 amino acids. The chain's CDR3 is CATSRDMYSNQPQHF. DNA for the CDR3: TGTGCCACCAGCAGAGATATGTATAGCAATCAGCCCCAGCATTTT.

The V gene is TRBV27, the J gene TRBJ2-7, with 9 bases aligning to TRBD1. Germline CDR1 is MNHEY and CDR2 is SMNVEV (reference sequence). V was pared by 0 bases and J by 3 bases, with 12 bases of the junction left unmatched. The CDR3 covers 18 residues. The chain's CDR3 is CASSLSARSGTGLYEQYF. CDR3 nucleotide sequence: TGTGCCAGCAGTTTATCTGCTCGCTCCGGGACAGGGCTCTACGAGCAGTACTTC.

The J gene is TRBJ1-1, the V gene TRBV6-2 or TRBV6-3; D is perhaps TRBD1 (5 bases). The CDR3 has 15 amino acids. The V end lost 4 bases, the J end lost 4 bases, and 16 bases lay between the germline ends. Looked up from germline, CDR1 is MNHEY and CDR2 is SVGEGT. CDR3 loop: CASSSLGGIATEAFF. CDR3 bases: TGTGCCAGCAGTTCCCTCGGGGGTATCGCCACTGAAGCTTTCTTT.

The sample holds a few counts of this clonotype. The V and J genes are TRBV7-2 and TRBJ2-1, with TRBD2 identical over 8 bases. Trimming removed 5 bases from V and 8 bases from J; junction bases left unmatched: 11. Germline CDR1 is SGHTA and CDR2 is FQGNSA. The CDR3 runs 15 residues. CDR3 coding DNA: TGTGCCAGCAGCCGAATAGCGGGATGGTCCGATGAGCAGTTCTTC. It yields the protein CASSRIAGWSDEQFF.

The V and J genes are TRBV20-1 and TRBJ2-7; TRBD1 matches 9 bases. V shed 6 bases and J 1 base; nucleotides not matched to a gene: 10. The CDR3 totals 15 residues. Germline-derived CDR1 and CDR2 are DFQATT and SNEGSKA (reference sequence). The CDR3 protein is CSAERTGDDSYEQYF. In DNA, the CDR3 is TGCAGTGCAGAAAGGACAGGGGACGATTCCTACGAGCAGTACTTC.

This clonotype was found many times. The chain uses TRBV7-9 and TRBJ2-7; tentatively, D is TRBD1 or TRBD2 (5 bases each). V gave up 5 bases and J gave up 2 bases, with 22 bases separating them. CDR1 is SEHNR and CDR2 is FQNEAQ in the germline V gene (reference sequence). This CDR3 is built from 17 residues. CDR3 bases: TGTGCCAGCAGCGATACATTCAGCCGGGACGCCACCTACGAGCAGTACTTC. Translated, it gives CASSDTFSRDATYEQYF.

This clonotype has at least ten counts. The genes are TRBV6-2 or TRBV6-3 and TRBJ1-1; D unclear. CDR1 MNHEY and CDR2 SVGEGT come from the germline V gene. CDR3 length equals 13 residues. Trimming cost V 2 bases and J 4 bases, with 8 bases left between them. The CDR3 region is CASSYETGTEAFF. CDR3 in DNA: TGTGCCAGCAGTTACGAGACGGGCACTGAAGCTTTCTTT.

The chain carries TRBV12-3 or TRBV12-4 and TRBJ1-6; 8 nucleotides agree with TRBD1. J was trimmed by 7 bases and V by 3 bases; bases with no gene match: 2. CDR3 length: 14 residues. The CDR3 region is CASSFNRGNSPLHF. The DNA of the CDR3 is TGTGCCAGCAGTTTTAACAGGGGGAATTCACCCCTCCACTTT.

V usage is TRBV29-1 and J usage is TRBJ1-1, with 7 bases that match TRBD1. Losses at the gene ends were 0 bases for V and 7 bases for J; bases not matched to a gene: 5. Germline CDR1 reads SQVTM; CDR2 reads ANQGSEA. The CDR3 covers 13 residues. The CDR3 loop reads CSVEEVRGYEAFF. The CDR3 DNA is TGCAGCGTTGAAGAGGTCAGGGGGTATGAAGCTTTCTTT.

The J gene is TRBJ1-2, the V gene TRBV7-2, with a weak D call TRBD1 (5 bases). Deletions cut 6 bases from V and 10 bases from J, with 18 bases between. The CDR3 runs 13 residues. The germline V gene encodes CDR1 SGHTA and CDR2 FQGNSA. CDR3 in DNA: TGTGCCAGCAGTTCGGGACTCGCTCTCTCCTACACCTTC. This gives the protein CASSSGLALSYTF.